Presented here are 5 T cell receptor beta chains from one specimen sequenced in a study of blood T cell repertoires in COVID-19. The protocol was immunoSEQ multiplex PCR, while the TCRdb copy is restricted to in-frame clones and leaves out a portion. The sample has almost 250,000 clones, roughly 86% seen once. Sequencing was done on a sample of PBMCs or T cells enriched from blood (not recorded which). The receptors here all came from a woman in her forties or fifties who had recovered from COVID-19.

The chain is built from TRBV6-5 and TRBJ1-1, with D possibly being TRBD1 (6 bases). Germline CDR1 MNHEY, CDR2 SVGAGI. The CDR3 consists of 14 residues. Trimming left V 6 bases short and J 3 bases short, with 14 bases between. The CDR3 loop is CASRLQGYYTEAFF. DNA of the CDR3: TGTGCCAGCAGGCTACAGGGCTACTACACTGAAGCTTTCTTT.

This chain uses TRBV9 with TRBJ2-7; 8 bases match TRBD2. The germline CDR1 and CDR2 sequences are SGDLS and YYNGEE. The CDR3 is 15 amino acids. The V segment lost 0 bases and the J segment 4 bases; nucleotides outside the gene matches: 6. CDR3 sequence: CASSVEAGAEYEQYF. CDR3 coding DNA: TGTGCCAGCAGCGTAGAAGCGGGGGCTGAATACGAGCAGTACTTC.

CDR3 residues: CASSLRGTGELFF. Written as DNA, the CDR3 is TGTGCCAGCAGTTTACGAGGGACCGGGGAGCTGTTTTTT. The chain uses TRBV27 and TRBJ2-2, with D perhaps matching TRBD2 (5 bases). V dropped 2 bases and J dropped 5 bases, with 6 bases sitting between them. Germline V CDR1 and CDR2: MNHEY, SMNVEV (reference sequence). The CDR3 totals 13 residues.

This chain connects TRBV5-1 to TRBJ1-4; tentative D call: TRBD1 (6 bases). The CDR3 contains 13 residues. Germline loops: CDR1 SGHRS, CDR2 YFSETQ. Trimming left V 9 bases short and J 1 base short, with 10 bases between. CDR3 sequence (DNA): TGCGCCACCAAACAGGGAACTAATGAAAAACTGTTTTTT. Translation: CATKQGTNEKLFF.

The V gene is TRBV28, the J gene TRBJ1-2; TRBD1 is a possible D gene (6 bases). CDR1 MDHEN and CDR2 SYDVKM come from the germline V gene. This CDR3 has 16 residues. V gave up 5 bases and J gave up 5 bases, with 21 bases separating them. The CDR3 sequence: CASSGSLGTLLYGYTF. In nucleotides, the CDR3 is TGTGCCAGCAGTGGGAGCTTAGGGACACTCCTTTATGGCTACACCTTC.